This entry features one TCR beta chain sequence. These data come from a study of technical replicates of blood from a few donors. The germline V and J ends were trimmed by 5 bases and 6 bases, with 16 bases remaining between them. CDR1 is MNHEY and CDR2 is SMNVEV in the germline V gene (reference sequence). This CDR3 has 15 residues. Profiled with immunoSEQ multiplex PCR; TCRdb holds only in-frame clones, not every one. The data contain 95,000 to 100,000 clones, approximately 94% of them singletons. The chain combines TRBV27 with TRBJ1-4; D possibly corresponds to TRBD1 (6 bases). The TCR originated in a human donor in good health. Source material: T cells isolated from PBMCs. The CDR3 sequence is CASSAFDRFYEKLFF. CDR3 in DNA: TGTGCCAGCAGTGCCTTTGACAGGTTTTATGAAAAACTGTTTTTT.